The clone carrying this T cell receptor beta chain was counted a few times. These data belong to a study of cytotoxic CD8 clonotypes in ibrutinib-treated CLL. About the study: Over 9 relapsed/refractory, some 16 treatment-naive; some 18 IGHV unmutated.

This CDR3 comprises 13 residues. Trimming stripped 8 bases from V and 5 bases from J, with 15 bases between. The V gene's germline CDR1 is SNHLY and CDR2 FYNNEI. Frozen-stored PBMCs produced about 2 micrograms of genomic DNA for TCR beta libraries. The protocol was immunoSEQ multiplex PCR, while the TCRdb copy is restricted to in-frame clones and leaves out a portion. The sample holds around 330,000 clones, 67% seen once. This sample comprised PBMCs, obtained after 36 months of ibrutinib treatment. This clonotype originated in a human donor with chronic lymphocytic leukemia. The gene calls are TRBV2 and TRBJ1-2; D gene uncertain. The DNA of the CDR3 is TGTGCCAGCTCGCAAAGCAGGAAGTATGGCTACACCTTC. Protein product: CASSQSRKYGYTF.